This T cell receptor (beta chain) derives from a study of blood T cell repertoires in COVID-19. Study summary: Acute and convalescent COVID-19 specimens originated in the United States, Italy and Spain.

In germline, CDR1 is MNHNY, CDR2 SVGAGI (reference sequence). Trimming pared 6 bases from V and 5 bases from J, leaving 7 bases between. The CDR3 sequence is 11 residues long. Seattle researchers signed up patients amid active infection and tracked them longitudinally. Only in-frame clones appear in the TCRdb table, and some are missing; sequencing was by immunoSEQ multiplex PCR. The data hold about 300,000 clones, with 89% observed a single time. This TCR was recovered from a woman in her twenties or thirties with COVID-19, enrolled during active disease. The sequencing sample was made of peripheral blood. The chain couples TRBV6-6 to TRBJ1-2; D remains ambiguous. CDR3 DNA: TGTGCCAGCAGCCGTAGATATGGCTACACCTTC. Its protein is CASSRRYGYTF.